This T cell receptor (beta chain) was retrieved from a study of blood T cell repertoires in COVID-19. Across the study: Sources were T cells, B-cell-depleted T cells, or PBMCs; the material itself was cDNA or gDNA.

Germline CDR1 reads LGHNT; CDR2 reads FRNRAP. V was clipped by 3 bases and J by 0 bases, with 6 bases between them. The CDR3 consists of 13 residues. Data came from immunoSEQ multiplex PCR; TCRdb stores just in-frame clones and leaves some out. This table holds 250,000 to 300,000 clones, 80% to 85% found once. V usage is TRBV12-5 and J usage is TRBJ2-7, with D perhaps TRBD2 (5 bases). This clonotype originated in a man aged 40-50 years who had been exposed to COVID-19. Sample: PBMCs or T cells enriched from blood (not recorded which). Here the CDR3 DNA reads TGTGCTAGTGGTTTCGGGGACTCCTACGAGCAGTACTTC. Encoded protein: CASGFGDSYEQYF. Complete variable domain (other parts from reference TRBV12-5 and TRBJ2-7): DARVTQTPRHKVTEMGQEVTMRCQPILGHNTVFWYRQTMMQGLELLAYFRNRAPLDDSGMPKDRFSAEMPDATLATLKIQPSEPRDSAVYFCASGFGDSYEQYFGPGTRLTVT.